The 22 T cell receptor beta chains below all came from one sample that was sequenced in a study of cytomegalovirus exposure and HLA in healthy donors. The protocol was immunoSEQ multiplex PCR, while the TCRdb copy is restricted to in-frame clones and leaves out a portion. The table lists around 260,000 clones, about 90% of them singletons. Sequencing was done on a sample of PBMCs. The receptors derive from a woman younger than 45 in good health and CMV-seronegative.

V is TRBV7-9 and J is TRBJ2-1; maybe TRBD2 (6 bases). V lost 5 bases to trimming and J lost 7 bases, with 15 bases between them. Germline lookup yields CDR1 SEHNR and CDR2 FQNEAQ (reference sequence). The CDR3 spans 14 residues. CDR3 sequence reads: CASSQGGAGNEQFF. For the CDR3, the DNA is TGTGCCAGCAGCCAAGGTGGTGCGGGAAATGAGCAGTTCTTC.

The chain combines TRBV2 with TRBJ2-7; D possibly matches TRBD1 or TRBD2 (5 bases each). Trimming removed 6 bases from V and 1 base from J, with 13 bases in between. The CDR3 loop spans 14 amino acids. Germline lookup yields CDR1 SNHLY and CDR2 FYNNEI. CDR3 coding DNA: TGTGCCAGCAGGCCCGGGACGGAGTCCTACGAGCAGTACTTC. This encodes CASRPGTESYEQYF.

CDR3 nucleotides: TGTGCCATCAGTGACCAAGGACAAAATCAGCCCCAGCATTTT. Translated: CAISDQGQNQPQHF. The rearrangement joins TRBV10-3 to TRBJ1-5; TRBD1 is a possible D gene (5 bases). V was clipped by 3 bases and J by 4 bases, with 10 bases between them. The CDR3 spans 14 residues. CDR1 and CDR2 (germline): ENHRY, SYGVKD.

The chain couples TRBV29-1 to TRBJ2-7; tentatively, D is TRBD1 (5 bases). Per germline, CDR1 SQVTM and CDR2 ANQGSEA. The CDR3 spans 13 residues. V gave up 1 base and J gave up 6 bases, with 13 bases separating them. The CDR3 reads CSVEAKAGSEQYF. CDR3 bases: TGCAGCGTTGAAGCGAAGGCAGGGTCCGAGCAGTACTTC.

This rearrangement joins TRBV5-6 to TRBJ2-7, with D unclear. V lost 0 bases to trimming and J lost 4 bases, with 8 bases between them. This CDR3 is 13 amino acids long. Per germline, CDR1 SGHDT and CDR2 YYEEEE. The CDR3 DNA reads TGTGCCAGCAGCTTGGCGGTGGGATACGAGCAGTACTTC. This encodes CASSLAVGYEQYF.

The V call is TRBV20-1, the J call TRBJ2-1; perhaps TRBD2 as D (6 bases). V was cut by 2 bases and J by 13 bases, with 9 bases left in between. CDR1 DFQATT and CDR2 SNEGSKA come from the germline V gene (reference sequence). This CDR3 has 10 amino acids. The CDR3 DNA sequence: TGCAGTGCTAGAAGACTAGAACAGTTCTTC. Translation gives CSARRLEQFF.

The chain links TRBV29-1 to TRBJ2-7, with TRBD1 matching 8 bases. The ends lost 6 bases at V and 0 bases at J; junction bases unmatched: 4. Germline CDR1 is SQVTM and CDR2 is ANQGSEA. The CDR3 runs to 13 residues. The CDR3 DNA sequence: TGCAGCGTCGGGGACAGGAGCTCCTACGAGCAGTACTTC. The encoded protein is CSVGDRSSYEQYF.

This clone was counted between two and nine times. The chain recombines TRBV4-1 with TRBJ1-4; a possible D gene is TRBD1 (5 bases). The CDR3 spans 13 residues. Trimming removed 0 bases at V and 13 bases at J, with 12 bases between. The V gene's germline CDR1 is MGHRA and CDR2 YSYEKL. The CDR3 spells CASSQDREGTLFF. The CDR3 DNA reads as TGCGCCAGCAGCCAAGATCGAGAAGGGACACTGTTTTTT.

This chain connects TRBV5-6 to TRBJ2-3, with D maybe TRBD2 (5 bases). V was clipped by 2 bases and J by 0 bases, with 13 bases between them. Germline V CDR1 and CDR2: SGHDT, YYEEEE. This CDR3 comprises 16 residues. CDR3 loop: CASSFVEGPSTDTQYF. The CDR3 nucleotides are TGTGCCAGCAGCTTTGTCGAGGGCCCCAGCACAGATACGCAGTATTTT.

The chain has TRBV9 and TRBJ2-1; TRBD2 matches at 8 bases. Germline V gene sequence: CDR1 SGDLS, CDR2 YYNGEE. The junction had 5 bases not matched to a gene; V was cut back by 3 bases and J by 3 bases. This CDR3 comprises 15 residues. The CDR3 DNA is TGTGCCAGCAGCGCTCGGACTAGCAACTACAATGAGCAGTTCTTC. Its protein product is CASSARTSNYNEQFF. Complete variable domain (other parts from reference TRBV9 and TRBJ2-1): DSGVTQTPKHLITATGQRVTLRCSPRSGDLSVYWYQQSLDQGLQFLIQYYNGEERAKGNILERFSAQQFPDLHSELNLSSLELGDSALYFCASSARTSNYNEQFFGPGTRLTVL.

The chain employs TRBV6-1 and TRBJ2-7; 8 positions match TRBD1. This CDR3 has 16 amino acids. Trimming removed 0 bases from V and 4 bases from J; junction bases left unmatched: 8. Looked up from germline, CDR1 is MNHNS and CDR2 is SASEGT. CDR3 region: CASSEARARGHYEQYF. The CDR3 DNA follows: TGTGCCAGCAGTGAAGCTAGAGCCAGGGGGCATTACGAGCAGTACTTC.

The V and J genes are TRBV7-2 and TRBJ2-1, with TRBD2 matching over 9 bases. This CDR3 comprises 17 residues. CDR1 and CDR2 (germline): SGHTA, FQGNSA. After removal of 4 bases from V and 8 bases from J, the junction contained 15 bases not matched to a gene. The chain's CDR3 is CASSSGVAGEPFDEQFF. The CDR3 DNA follows: TGTGCCAGCAGCTCCGGGGTAGCGGGAGAACCTTTCGATGAGCAGTTCTTC.

The chain joins TRBV11-3 to TRBJ2-2, with 8 nucleotides matching TRBD2. Trimming at V came to 0 bases and at J to 6 bases, leaving 3 bases not matched to a gene. CDR1 and CDR2 (germline): SGHNT, YENEEA. The CDR3 has 15 residues. The CDR3 DNA reads as TGTGCCAGCAGCTTAGACCACGGGGGGGCCGGGGAGCTGTTTTTT. Its protein product is CASSLDHGGAGELFF.

The chain has TRBV19 and TRBJ1-2; D is perhaps TRBD1 (6 bases). Germline V gene lookup returns CDR1 LNHDA and CDR2 SQIVND (reference sequence). V lost 6 bases to trimming and J lost 5 bases, with 16 bases between them. This CDR3 has 14 amino acids. This chain's CDR3 is CASRPRGQRYGYTF. DNA of the CDR3: TGTGCCAGTAGGCCCAGGGGCCAAAGGTATGGCTACACCTTC.

Note on this clone: Other nucleotide sequences in the sample specify the same CDR3. The chain carries TRBV9 and TRBJ2-1, with 10 bases fitting TRBD2. From germline, CDR1 is SGDLS and CDR2 YYNGEE. CDR3 length: 16 residues. V gave up 0 bases and J gave up 1 base; unmatched junction bases: 1. This CDR3 is CASSVGLAGSYNEQFF. The CDR3 DNA reads as TGTGCCAGCAGCGTAGGACTAGCGGGTTCCTACAATGAGCAGTTCTTC.

The V call is TRBV28, the J call TRBJ2-2; 7 nucleotides line up with TRBD1. With 5 bases clipped from V and 5 bases from J, the junction kept 5 bases outside the gene matches. The germline gives CDR1 MDHEN, CDR2 SYDVKM. This CDR3 spans 14 amino acids. CDR3 in amino acids: CASSPRDRTGELFF. The CDR3 DNA follows: TGTGCCAGCAGTCCCCGGGACAGAACCGGGGAGCTGTTTTTT.

The J gene is TRBJ1-5, the V gene TRBV2; 9 positions match TRBD1. Germline trimming cut 11 bases from V and 6 bases from J; bases unmatched to any gene: 20. The CDR3 runs to 17 residues. CDR1 and CDR2 (germline): SNHLY, FYNNEI. CDR3 in amino acids: CAATPGQGAHYGQPQHF. CDR3 nucleotide sequence: TGTGCCGCTACCCCGGGACAGGGAGCCCATTATGGTCAGCCCCAGCATTTT.

The CDR3 reads CASSEDELAGGFQETQYF. CDR3 DNA: TGTGCCAGCAGTGAAGACGAACTAGCGGGAGGATTCCAAGAGACCCAGTACTTC. The rearrangement joins TRBV2 to TRBJ2-5; 12 bases match TRBD2. The CDR3 is 18 residues long. CDR1 is SNHLY and CDR2 is FYNNEI in the germline V gene. V shed 1 base, J shed 1 base, and the junction held 7 bases outside the gene matches.

The chain carries TRBV28 and TRBJ2-1; no definite D call. CDR3 size: 10 residues. V shed 7 bases and J shed 9 bases, with 7 bases lying between them. Germline V gene sequence: CDR1 MDHEN, CDR2 SYDVKM. The CDR3 DNA reads TGTGCCAGCAAGGGTTTTGAGCAGTTCTTC. It encodes CASKGFEQFF. Supplemented by reference TRBV28 and TRBJ2-1, the full variable domain reads DVKVTQSSRYLVKRTGEKVFLECVQDMDHENMFWYRQDPGLGLRLIYFSYDVKMKEKGDIPEGYSVSREKKERFSLILESASTNQTSMYLCASKGFEQFFGPGTRLTVL.

The chain recombines TRBV27 with TRBJ2-1, with 7 positions matching TRBD1. CDR3 length: 15 amino acids. Unmatched junction bases numbered 7, after V lost 0 bases and J lost 8 bases. Germline CDR1 and CDR2: MNHEY and SMNVEV (reference sequence). In nucleotides, the CDR3 is TGTGCCAGCAGTTTATCTACAGGGGCAGGGGATGAGCAGTTCTTC. As protein: CASSLSTGAGDEQFF.

The chain joins TRBV29-1 to TRBJ2-7, with D perhaps matching TRBD1 or TRBD2 (5 bases each). Per the germline V gene, CDR1 is SQVTM and CDR2 is ANQGSEA. V lost 2 bases and J 0 bases, leaving 17 bases between the germline ends. The CDR3 spans 16 residues. CDR3 sequence reads: CSVESELPGSSYEQYF. The CDR3 DNA sequence: TGCAGCGTTGAATCCGAACTCCCAGGGAGCTCCTACGAGCAGTACTTC.

This rearrangement joins TRBV19 to TRBJ2-1; D not certain. The germline CDR1 and CDR2 sequences are LNHDA and SQIVND (reference sequence). Between the trimmed V and J ends, which lost 3 bases and 2 bases, there was a span of 17 bases. The CDR3 contains 17 residues. CDR3 in DNA: TGTGCCAGTAGTATGAGTTCGGGCCGAAATGCCTACAATGAGCAGTTCTTC. Translating it yields CASSMSSGRNAYNEQFF.